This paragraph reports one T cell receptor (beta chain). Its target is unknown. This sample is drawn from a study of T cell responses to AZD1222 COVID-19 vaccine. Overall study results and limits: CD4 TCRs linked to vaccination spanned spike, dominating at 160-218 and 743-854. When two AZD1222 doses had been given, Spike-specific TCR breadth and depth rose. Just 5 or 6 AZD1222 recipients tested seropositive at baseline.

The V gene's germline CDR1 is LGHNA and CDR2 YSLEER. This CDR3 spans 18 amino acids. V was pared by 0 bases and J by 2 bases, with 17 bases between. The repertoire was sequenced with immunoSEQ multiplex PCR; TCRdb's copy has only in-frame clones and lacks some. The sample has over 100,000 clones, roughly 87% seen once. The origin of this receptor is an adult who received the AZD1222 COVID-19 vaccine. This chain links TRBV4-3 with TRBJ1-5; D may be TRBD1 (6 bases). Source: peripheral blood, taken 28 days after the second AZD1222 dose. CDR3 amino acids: CASSQDIGGSSGNQPQHF. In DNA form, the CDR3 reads TGCGCCAGCAGCCAAGATATAGGGGGATCGAGTGGCAATCAGCCCCAGCATTTT.